Below are 22 T cell receptor beta chains sequenced from a single sample in a study of blood T cell repertoires in COVID-19. Sequencing was performed with immunoSEQ multiplex PCR; in TCRdb, only in-frame clones are kept and a portion is missing. The sample lists some 270,000 clones, around nine tenths occurring once. What was sequenced was PBMCs or T cells enriched from blood (not recorded which). The receptors here all came from a woman between 40 and 55 years old who had recovered from COVID-19.

This clone showed up just a few times. The genes are TRBV6-5 and TRBJ1-2, with D possibly TRBD1 on 6 matching bases. Trimming cost V 6 bases and J 6 bases, with 14 bases left between them. Germline CDR1 reads MNHEY; CDR2 reads SVGAGI. This CDR3 region has 13 residues. Written as DNA, the CDR3 is TGTGCCAGCAGGACCGGGGGGGCACATGGCTACACCTTC. Translated: CASRTGGAHGYTF.

The chain couples TRBV11-2 to TRBJ1-2; 7 bases are a match to TRBD1. The V gene's germline CDR1 is SGHAT and CDR2 FQNNGV. After removal of 4 bases from V and 8 bases from J, the junction contained 10 bases not matched to a gene. The CDR3 is made up of 14 amino acids. The CDR3 region has the DNA TGTGCCAGCAGCTACAACAGGGGACGCGGCGGCTACACCTTC. Encoded protein: CASSYNRGRGGYTF.

This rearrangement joins TRBV2 to TRBJ1-1; perhaps TRBD1 as D (6 bases). Trimming pared 2 bases from V and 6 bases from J, leaving 22 bases between. Germline loops: CDR1 SNHLY, CDR2 FYNNEI. There are 17 residues in the CDR3. CDR3 sequence reads: CASSEPAALGGSSEAFF. The CDR3 DNA is TGTGCCAGCAGTGAACCCGCTGCGCTAGGGGGTTCTTCTGAAGCTTTCTTT.

This chain connects TRBV7-9 to TRBJ1-4; 9 bases match TRBD1. J was trimmed by 5 bases and V by 3 bases; bases with no gene match: 1. Germline V gene lookup returns CDR1 SEHNR and CDR2 FQNEAQ (reference sequence). This CDR3 region has 14 residues. For the CDR3, the DNA is TGTGCCAGCAGCTTCGGGACAGGGAATGAAAAACTGTTTTTT. This sequence encodes CASSFGTGNEKLFF.

The genes are TRBV7-9 and TRBJ2-2, with TRBD2 identical over 8 bases. Germline V gives CDR1 SEHNR, CDR2 FQNEAQ (reference sequence). The CDR3 covers 15 residues. The ends lost 6 bases at V and 3 bases at J; junction bases unmatched: 6. CDR3 loop: CASRPGGRYTGELFF. As DNA, the CDR3 is TGTGCCAGCAGACCGGGAGGGCGATACACCGGGGAGCTGTTTTTT.

CDR3 sequence reads: CASRKGQGNYEQYF. The CDR3 DNA sequence: TGTGCCAGCAGAAAAGGACAGGGAAACTACGAGCAGTACTTC. This chain connects TRBV28 to TRBJ2-7; the match to TRBD1 covers 8 bases. Germline lookup yields CDR1 MDHEN and CDR2 SYDVKM. The CDR3 length is 14 residues. J lost 3 bases, V lost 6 bases, and 7 bases had no gene match.

This clone came up once. This chain joins TRBV5-6 and TRBJ1-2; TRBD1 matches 8 bases. V shed 0 bases and J 0 bases; nucleotides not matched to a gene: 1. The CDR3 contains 15 residues. Looked up from germline, CDR1 is SGHDT and CDR2 is YYEEEE. This CDR3 reads CASSLGDRPNYGYTF. CDR3 nucleotide sequence: TGTGCCAGCAGCTTGGGGGACAGGCCTAACTATGGCTACACCTTC. The whole variable domain, filled in from reference TRBV5-6 and TRBJ1-2, reads DAGVTQSPTHLIKTRGQQVTLRCSPKSGHDTVSWYQQALGQGPQFIFQYYEEEERQRGNFPDRFSGHQFPNYSSELNVNALLLGDSALYLCASSLGDRPNYGYTFGSGTRLTVV.

This chain links TRBV3-1 (or the pseudogene TRBV3-2) with TRBJ1-4; perhaps TRBD1 as D (5 bases). Germline CDR1 and CDR2: LGHDT and YNNKEL (reference sequence). The V end was cut by 10 bases, the J end by 4 bases, with 16 bases between. The length of the CDR3 is 14 residues. The DNA for the CDR3 is TGTGCCACCCGGGGACTCGGGTATAATGAAAAACTGTTTTTT. Amino acid sequence: CATRGLGYNEKLFF.

The chain joins TRBV30 to TRBJ1-4; perhaps TRBD1 as D (6 bases). The CDR3 has 14 residues. Looked up from germline, CDR1 is GTSNPN and CDR2 is SVGIG (reference sequence). V lost 4 bases and J lost 8, with 17 bases in between. CDR3 bases: TGTGCCTGGATGGAGAAAGGGGGAGCCGAAAAACTGTTTTTT. Translation: CAWMEKGGAEKLFF.

The V and J genes are TRBV10-3 and TRBJ2-1, with 8 bases that match TRBD2. Germline CDR1 is ENHRY and CDR2 is SYGVKD. V shed 4 bases, J shed 7 bases, and the junction held 3 bases outside the gene matches. The CDR3 is 13 amino acids. CDR3 sequence reads: CAISVGGVNEQFF. The CDR3 bases are TGTGCCATCAGTGTCGGGGGGGTGAATGAGCAGTTCTTC.

The chain is built from TRBV29-1 and TRBJ2-1; TRBD2 matches at 10 bases. CDR1 SQVTM and CDR2 ANQGSEA come from the germline V gene. The CDR3 length is 20 residues. The trim removed 4 bases at V and 3 bases at J, leaving 21 bases unmatched. In nucleotides, the CDR3 is TGCAGCGTTGTCAGTGGACCGAAAAATCCTAGCGGGAGTCTCTACAATGAGCAGTTCTTC. This sequence encodes CSVVSGPKNPSGSLYNEQFF.

The chain links TRBV10-3 to TRBJ2-7, with TRBD2 matching 11 bases. CDR3 length: 17 residues. CDR1 and CDR2 (germline): ENHRY, SYGVKD. Germline trimming cut 2 bases from V and 3 bases from J; bases unmatched to any gene: 9. The CDR3 sequence is CAISEALLAGVIYEQYF. The CDR3 bases are TGTGCCATCAGTGAGGCCCTACTAGCGGGAGTTATCTACGAGCAGTACTTC.

The chain is built from TRBV5-4 and TRBJ2-3; D might be TRBD1 (5 bases). Trimming stripped 1 base from V and 6 bases from J, with 12 bases between. The CDR3 length is 14 residues. From germline, CDR1 is SGHNT and CDR2 YYREEE (reference sequence). The CDR3 sequence is CASSLKRGGDTQYF. The CDR3 DNA reads TGTGCCAGCAGCTTGAAAAGGGGTGGTGATACGCAGTATTTT.

The V gene is TRBV9, the J gene TRBJ1-4, with D perhaps TRBD1 (6 bases). The CDR3 has 16 residues. Trimming pared 1 base from V and 5 bases from J, leaving 15 bases between. Germline V gene lookup returns CDR1 SGDLS and CDR2 YYNGEE. The CDR3 region is CASSVSGGQFNEKLFF. CDR3 in DNA: TGTGCCAGCAGCGTATCCGGTGGACAGTTCAATGAAAAACTGTTTTTT.

The gene calls are TRBV6-1 and TRBJ2-7, with 7 bases that match TRBD2. CDR3 length: 15 amino acids. CDR1 and CDR2 from the germline V gene are MNHNS and SASEGT. With 1 base clipped from V and 2 bases from J, the junction kept 5 bases outside the gene matches. The CDR3 spells CASSEDGGTTYEQYF. CDR3 sequence (DNA): TGTGCCAGCAGTGAAGATGGGGGGACTACCTACGAGCAGTACTTC.

The chain recombines TRBV20-1 with TRBJ2-7; 7 positions match TRBD1. Germline loops: CDR1 DFQATT, CDR2 SNEGSKA (reference sequence). The CDR3 length is 13 residues. V lost 3 bases, J lost 6 bases, and 8 bases stayed unmatched. The CDR3 region has the DNA TGCAGTGCTAGTCGCAGGGGGTTAGGCGAGCAGTACTTC. As protein: CSASRRGLGEQYF.

The V call is TRBV5-1, the J call TRBJ2-1, with unresolved D. This CDR3 has 15 residues. The V and J ends lost 0 bases and 8 bases respectively, with 15 bases between them. Germline V CDR1 and CDR2: SGHRS, YFSETQ. CDR3 amino acids: CASSLAGGASDEQFF. CDR3 coding DNA: TGCGCCAGCAGCTTGGCTGGTGGAGCGTCCGATGAGCAGTTCTTC.

The CDR3 loop reads CASSTRQGRGWGDTQYF. The CDR3 DNA reads as TGTGCCAGCAGCACCCGACAGGGACGAGGGTGGGGAGATACGCAGTATTTT. The rearrangement uses TRBV7-2 and TRBJ2-3; TRBD1 aligns across 7 bases. V was clipped by 5 bases and J by 5 bases; unmatched bases: 16. The CDR3 is 17 residues long. Germline CDR1 and CDR2: SGHTA and FQGNSA.

The V call is TRBV2, the J call TRBJ2-3, with D possibly TRBD2 on 5 matching bases. The germline CDR1 and CDR2 sequences are SNHLY and FYNNEI. The ends were cut back, 2 bases at V and 3 bases at J, with 12 bases in the middle. The CDR3 has 15 amino acids. In nucleotides, the CDR3 is TGTGCCAGCAGTGAACTAGCTAAATTAACAGATACGCAGTATTTT. Translated, it gives CASSELAKLTDTQYF.

This sequence joins TRBV7-3 and TRBJ1-2, with 9 bases aligning to TRBD1. The germline V gene encodes CDR1 SGHTA and CDR2 FQGTGA. The CDR3 totals 13 residues. V was clipped by 5 bases and J by 8 bases; unmatched bases: 6. As DNA, the CDR3 is TGTGCCAGCAGCCCCGGGACAGGGCTCGGCTACACCTTC. This encodes CASSPGTGLGYTF. Filled out from reference TRBV7-3 and TRBJ1-2, the complete variable domain reads GAGVSQTPSNKVTEKGKYVELRCDPISGHTALYWYRQSLGQGPEFLIYFQGTGAADDSGLPNDRFFAVRPEGSVSTLKIQRTERGDSAVYLCASSPGTGLGYTFGSGTRLTVV.

The chain's CDR3 is CASSYSFSSSGNTIYF. DNA for the CDR3: TGTGCCAGCAGTTACTCGTTCTCCAGCTCTGGAAACACCATATATTTT. The chain is built from TRBV6-5 and TRBJ1-3; no reliable D call. The V gene lost 0 bases and the J gene lost 0 bases, with 9 bases spanning the gap. This CDR3 spans 16 amino acids. CDR1 and CDR2 (germline): MNHEY, SVGAGI.

This chain joins TRBV12-3 or TRBV12-4 and TRBJ1-1; no clear D gene. The CDR3 is made up of 13 amino acids. The V end lost 6 bases, the J end lost 4 bases, and 12 bases lay between the germline ends. The CDR3 DNA sequence: TGTGCCAGCAGATTCCGGGAGGGCACTGAAGCTTTCTTT. Protein: CASRFREGTEAFF.